The rows below give T cell receptor beta chains drawn from one sample of a study of T cell repertoires in cytomegalovirus infection. Each CDR3 protein gets one entry after TCRdb re-called the reads with MiXCR. The sample has over 450,000 distinct CDR3 sequences; 11% are singletons. The material sequenced was PBMCs. These TCRs come from a human donor in good health (CMV status not recorded). Some clones in this sample may be carry-over from other donors' samples. Each CDR3 is given with its conserved first and last residue. The D gene is left open where the match is weak. Clone size is stated in some rows and not others, as once, few, many or a class when expanded.

v_call,d_call,j_call,clone_size,cdr3_aa
TRBV7-6,TRBD1,TRBJ2-1,many,CACSQAQGASYNEQFF
TRBV28,TRBD1,TRBJ2-6,many,CASRPGTGAFSGANVLTF
TRBV6-1,TRBD1,TRBJ2-7,many,CASSEAKGDRDYEQYF
TRBV7-2,.,TRBJ2-1,many,CASSQSGPPKRQFF
TRBV9,TRBD1,TRBJ2-3,.,CASSPGQVRTDTQYF
TRBV20-1,TRBD1,TRBJ1-4,many,CSVSGQAMLNEKLFF
TRBV29-1,.,TRBJ2-7,few,CSVEEQASSYEQYF
TRBV7-8,TRBD1,TRBJ1-1,many,CASSLARGGTEAFF
TRBV6-2/TRBV6-3,.,TRBJ2-2,few,CASRPGQGVMTGELFF
TRBV6-1,TRBD2,TRBJ2-3,many,CAGSGGNTDTQYF
TRBV7-2,.,TRBJ1-2,many,CASSPNGDGNYGYTF
TRBV7-3,.,TRBJ2-5,many,CASSARPVGTQYF
TRBV10-3,.,TRBJ2-1,few,CAISESVVSYNEQFF
TRBV14,TRBD2,TRBJ2-7,few,CASSQWGLAGSSYEQYF
TRBV18,.,TRBJ1-2,many,CASSPGAAKTNYGYTF
TRBV6-5,TRBD1,TRBJ1-1,few,CASSQKQGIAEAFF
TRBV7-2,.,TRBJ2-5,many,CASSLGARKETQYF
TRBV9,TRBD2,TRBJ2-5,few,CASSVGVRGGGLIGETQYF
TRBV5-1,.,TRBJ1-1,many,CASSRDRLDTEAFF
TRBV14,TRBD1,TRBJ1-2,few,CASSQDPRDRDYYGYTF
TRBV27,.,TRBJ2-7,.,CASKEWPFSYEQYF
TRBV19,.,TRBJ1-1,.,CASTYTVNTEAFF
TRBV7-3,TRBD2,TRBJ2-3,.,CASSLKAASGRAGTDTQYF
TRBV11-2,.,TRBJ2-3,many,CASSLDLSGTDTQYF
TRBV23-1,TRBD2,TRBJ2-2,many,CASSQGLAASNTGELFF
TRBV20-1,TRBD2,TRBJ2-2,.,CSARGKGGRRTGELFF
TRBV12-5,.,TRBJ2-7,many,CASGLGDGREQYF
TRBV29-1,.,TRBJ2-6,.,CSAGVSGANVLTF
TRBV28,TRBD2,TRBJ2-5,.,CASWGWGEGLAKEGQYF
TRBV4-2,.,TRBJ2-7,many,CASSHHGESSYEQYF
TRBV5-6,.,TRBJ2-1,many,CASSSGGRGNEQFF
TRBV12-3/TRBV12-4,.,TRBJ1-5,many,CASSLIGGGGNQPQHF